This T cell receptor (beta chain) is drawn from a study of T cell responses to AZD1222 COVID-19 vaccine. The table came from immunoSEQ multiplex PCR; TCRdb's copy has only in-frame clones and leaves some out. The table lists about 140,000 clones, over 85% of them singletons. Germline values: CDR1 SGHTA, CDR2 FQGNSA. Trimming shortened V by 1 base and J by 7 bases, and 8 bases separated the two germline ends. This CDR3 has 14 residues. Study-wide points: Repertoire sampling was restricted to post-peak T cell response timepoints.

This clone has only one observation. Its target is not known. The chain is built from TRBV7-2 and TRBJ1-6; D unclear. The source material was peripheral blood, sampled on day 0 of AZD1222 vaccination. The TCR originated in an adult in good health. The CDR3 sequence: CASSLEGINSPLHF. The DNA of the CDR3 is TGTGCCAGCAGCTTAGAGGGCATCAATTCACCCCTCCACTTT.